These 20 T cell receptor beta chains came from one sample sequenced in a study of tumor and adjacent non-tumor tissue in lung cancer. The library came from three nested PCR rounds adapted from ARM-PCR protocols. TCRdb ran MiXCR on the multiplex PCR reads and lists one entry per CDR3 protein. Counted here are 95,000 to 150,000 distinct CDR3 sequences, around three fifths occurring once; the ten biggest clones make up 9.5% to 15%. This sample's RNA came from whole unsorted tissue. The material sequenced was lung tumor tissue. The receptor set was obtained from a man in his thirties or forties with non-small cell lung cancer.

This clonotype was seen repeatedly, ten times or more. The CDR3 DNA reads TGTGCCAGCAGTCCAGGGGTTACCACTGAAGCTTTCTTT. It yields the protein CASSPGVTTEAFF. V usage is TRBV6-6 and J usage is TRBJ1-1, with D maybe TRBD1 (6 bases). Germline loops: CDR1 MNHNY, CDR2 SVGAGI (reference sequence). The CDR3 spans 13 residues. V shed 5 bases and J shed 4 bases, with 11 bases lying between them.

Worth noting for this clonotype: It may be a read error: a sequence one base away is much more abundant. The chain joins TRBV6-5 to TRBJ2-7, with a possible D match to TRBD1 (6 bases). CDR3 length equals 12 residues. V was pared by 7 bases and J by 7 bases, with 14 bases between. The V gene's germline CDR1 is MNHEY and CDR2 SVGAGI. The CDR3 sequence is CASITPGTEQYF. In DNA, the CDR3 is TGTGCCAGCATTACCCCCGGGACAGAGCAGTACTTC.

For this clonotype: The conserved final phenylalanine or tryptophan is absent from the CDR3, which likely points to a read error. This chain uses TRBV11-2 with TRBJ2-2, with D perhaps TRBD1 or TRBD2 (5 bases each). The V gene's germline CDR1 is SGHAT and CDR2 FQNNGV. The CDR3 is 14 amino acids. CDR3 region: CDSSPKSGTWRLFS. The CDR3 coding sequence is TGTGACAGCAGCCCCAAATCCGGGACCTGGCGGCTGTTTTCT.

This clonotype was found many times. The chain couples TRBV29-1 to TRBJ2-3; 7 positions match TRBD1. The ends lost 0 bases at V and 0 bases at J; junction bases unmatched: 9. Germline-derived CDR1 and CDR2 are SQVTM and ANQGSEA. The CDR3 consists of 17 residues. CDR3 sequence: CSVEDPWTGSSTDTQYF. In DNA, the CDR3 is TGCAGCGTTGAAGACCCCTGGACAGGTTCTAGCACAGATACGCAGTATTTT.

This chain uses TRBV28 with TRBJ1-2; no clear D gene. Trimming stripped 5 bases from V and 5 bases from J, with 21 bases between. The CDR3 sequence is 16 residues long. The germline V gene encodes CDR1 MDHEN and CDR2 SYDVKM. The CDR3 sequence: CASSRFGYSPEYGYTF. CDR3 bases: TGTGCCAGCAGTCGTTTTGGTTACAGCCCGGAGTATGGCTACACCTTC.

This clonotype was detected ten times or more. The chain combines TRBV29-1 with TRBJ2-7; no firm D call. The CDR3 is 11 amino acids. Germline loops: CDR1 SQVTM, CDR2 ANQGSEA. Trimming removed 4 bases from V and 12 bases from J, with 16 bases in between. In DNA, the CDR3 is TGCAGCGTTGCTTCGGACCACCAACGGTACTTC. It specifies CSVASDHQRYF.

As to this clonotype: This may stem from a read error, because a much larger clone lies one nucleotide away. This sequence joins TRBV6-1 and TRBJ2-5, with 9 bases fitting TRBD1. Germline values: CDR1 MNHNS, CDR2 SASEGT. This CDR3 contains 15 residues. The CDR3 nucleotides are TGTACCAGCAGTTCCACCGGGACAGGGAAGAGACCCCAGTACTTC. Its translation: CTSSSTGTGKRPQYF.

This clonotype was recorded at least ten times. The rearrangement uses TRBV5-4 and TRBJ1-2; 11 bases align to TRBD1. CDR1 SGHNT and CDR2 YYREEE come from the germline V gene (reference sequence). The V segment lost 4 bases and the J segment 6 bases; nucleotides outside the gene matches: 5. This CDR3 contains 14 residues. The CDR3 here is CASSRGQGEDGYTF. CDR3 nucleotide sequence: TGTGCCAGCAGCCGGGGACAGGGGGAGGATGGCTACACCTTC.

To note about this clonotype: The junction and the germline gene differ at one end; a read error may be behind it. CDR3 sequence reads: CASSSASSYNEQFF. The CDR3 DNA reads TGCGCCAGCAGCTCGGCCAGCTCCTATAATGAGCAGTTCTTC. This chain joins TRBV5-1 and TRBJ2-1; D not certain. This CDR3 contains 14 residues. From germline, CDR1 is SGHRS and CDR2 YFSETQ.

Concerning this clonotype itself: As the CDR3 is not closed by the conserved phenylalanine or tryptophan, this likely results from a read error. The DNA is omitted, as the CDR3 cannot be located on it reliably, and the CDR3 follows TCRdb's listing. Here the CDR3 reads CASRNYEGFY. The chain recombines TRBV6-6 with TRBJ1-1. The CDR3 is made up of 10 amino acids, end residues included. Germline CDR1 reads MNHNY; CDR2 reads SVGAGI (reference sequence).

This chain links TRBV6-5 with TRBJ2-1; no definite D call. V was cut by 9 bases and J by 4 bases, with 16 bases left in between. CDR1 is MNHEY, CDR2 SVGAGI, per germline. The CDR3 is made up of 14 amino acids. CDR3 protein: CASMLLVGYNEQFF. The DNA of the CDR3 is TGTGCCAGTATGTTGCTAGTGGGGTACAATGAGCAGTTCTTC.

Concerning this clonotype itself: An end of the junction does not agree with germline; a read error may underlie this. V is TRBV11-2 and J is TRBJ1-2; D is uncertain. Germline V gene lookup returns CDR1 SGHAT and CDR2 FQNNGV. CDR3 size: 12 residues. The CDR3 region has the DNA TGTGCCAGCAGCTTAAGTGACCATGGCTACATCTTC. Its protein product is CASSLSDHGYIF.

As to this clonotype: This is likely a read error, given that the CDR3 carries no conserved phenylalanine or tryptophan at its end. The DNA is omitted, as the CDR3 cannot be located on it reliably, and the CDR3 follows TCRdb's listing. The V and J genes are TRBV6-2 or TRBV6-3 and TRBJ1-1; the table assigns TRBD1, which was not confirmed against the DNA. Counting both end residues, the CDR3 totals 13 amino acids. Germline values: CDR1 MNHEY, CDR2 SVGEGT. The CDR3 protein is CASSYPGGDGTFV.

This rearrangement joins TRBV20-1 to TRBJ2-7, with TRBD2 as a possible D gene (5 bases). The germline CDR1 and CDR2 sequences are DFQATT and SNEGSKA (reference sequence). CDR3 size: 13 residues. The CDR3 nucleotides are TGCAATACTAGGGCCTCCATTGACTACGAGCAGTACTTC. It translates to CNTRASIDYEQYF.

Comment on this clonotype: At one of its ends the junction is not consistent with the germline gene, which may arise from a read error. The rearrangement joins TRBV6-2 or TRBV6-3 to TRBJ2-3, with TRBD2 matching over 9 bases. The germline CDR1 and CDR2 sequences are MNHEY and SVGEGT. The CDR3 is 13 residues long. For the CDR3, the DNA is TGTGCCAGCAAGACTAGCGGCACAGAAACGCAGTATTTT. Residues: CASKTSGTETQYF.

Of note for this clonotype: Possible read error: a much larger clone is one base away. The CDR3 protein is CACSQDRAREQYF. The CDR3 region has the DNA TGCGCCTGCAGCCAAGATCGGGCGAGAGAGCAGTACTTC. The genes are TRBV4-1 and TRBJ2-7; D remains unclear. The germline V gene has CDR1 MGHRA and CDR2 YSYEKL. This CDR3 has 13 amino acids.

This chain uses TRBV12-3 or TRBV12-4 with TRBJ2-7, with no clear D. The V end lost 3 bases, the J end lost 6 bases, and 9 bases lay between the germline ends. This CDR3 has 12 residues. CDR3 in DNA: TGTGCCAGCAGTTTCTCGGGCACCGAGCAGTACTTC. Protein sequence: CASSFSGTEQYF.

A word on this clonotype: Compared with germline, one end of the junction differs, possibly owing to a read error. The chain links TRBV11-2 to TRBJ2-2, with D perhaps TRBD1 or TRBD2 (5 bases each). The CDR3 extends over 15 amino acids. Per the germline V gene, CDR1 is SGHAT and CDR2 is FQNNGV. The CDR3 sequence: CASSLGTANIGELFF. CDR3 DNA sequence: TGTGCCAGCAGTTTAGGGACCGCGAACATCGGGGAGCTGTTTTTT.

This clonotype was detected a few times. This could be a read error, since a much larger clone is one nucleotide away. This chain uses TRBV6-5 with TRBJ2-5; no reliable D call. CDR3 length: 14 amino acids. CDR1 is MNHEY and CDR2 is SVGAGI in the germline V gene. CDR3 loop: CANSYSADPETQYF. DNA for the CDR3: TGTGCCAACAGTTACTCGGCAGATCCCGAGACCCAGTACTTC.

A remark on this clonotype: The junction departs from germline at one end; a sequencing error may be responsible. The chain uses TRBV20-1 and TRBJ2-3, with 9 bases identical to TRBD1. Germline V lookup: CDR1 DFQATT, CDR2 SNEGSKA (reference sequence). CDR3 size: 13 residues. The CDR3 loop reads CGATGQGTDTQYF. CDR3 sequence (DNA): TGCGGTGCCACGGGACAGGGAACAGATACGCAATATTTT.